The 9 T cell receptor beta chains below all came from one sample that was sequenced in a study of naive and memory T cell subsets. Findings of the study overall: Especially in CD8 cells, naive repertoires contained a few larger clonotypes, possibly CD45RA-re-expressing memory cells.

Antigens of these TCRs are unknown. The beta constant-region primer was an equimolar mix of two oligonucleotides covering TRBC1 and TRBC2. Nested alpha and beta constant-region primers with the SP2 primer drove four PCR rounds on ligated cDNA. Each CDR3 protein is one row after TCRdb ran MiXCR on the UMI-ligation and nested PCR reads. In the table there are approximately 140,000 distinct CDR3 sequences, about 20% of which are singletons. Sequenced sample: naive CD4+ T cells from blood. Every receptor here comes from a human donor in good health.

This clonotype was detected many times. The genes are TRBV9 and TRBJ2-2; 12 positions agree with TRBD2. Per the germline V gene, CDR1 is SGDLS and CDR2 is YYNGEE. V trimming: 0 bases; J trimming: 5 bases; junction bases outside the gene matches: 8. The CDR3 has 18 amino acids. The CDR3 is CASSVDPITSGRTGELFF. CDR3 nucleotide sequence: TGTGCCAGCAGCGTAGATCCCATTACTAGCGGGAGGACCGGGGAGCTGTTTTTT.

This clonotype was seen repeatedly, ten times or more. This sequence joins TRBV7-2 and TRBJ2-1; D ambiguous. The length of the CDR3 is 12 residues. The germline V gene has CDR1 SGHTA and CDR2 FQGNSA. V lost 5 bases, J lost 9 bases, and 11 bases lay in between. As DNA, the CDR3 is TGTGCCAGCAGCCCCCCTATGAGTGAGCAGTTCTTC. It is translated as CASSPPMSEQFF.

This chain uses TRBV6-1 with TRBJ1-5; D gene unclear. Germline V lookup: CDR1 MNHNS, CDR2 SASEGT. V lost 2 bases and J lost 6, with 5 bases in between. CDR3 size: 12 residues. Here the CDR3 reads CASSEWVQPQHF. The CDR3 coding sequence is TGTGCCAGCAGTGAATGGGTTCAGCCCCAGCATTTT.

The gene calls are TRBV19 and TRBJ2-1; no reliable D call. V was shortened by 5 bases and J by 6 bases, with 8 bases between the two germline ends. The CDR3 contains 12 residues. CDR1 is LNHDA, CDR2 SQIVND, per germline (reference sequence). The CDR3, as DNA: TGTGCCAGTAGTGTTAATTTCAATGAGCAGTTCTTC. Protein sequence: CASSVNFNEQFF.

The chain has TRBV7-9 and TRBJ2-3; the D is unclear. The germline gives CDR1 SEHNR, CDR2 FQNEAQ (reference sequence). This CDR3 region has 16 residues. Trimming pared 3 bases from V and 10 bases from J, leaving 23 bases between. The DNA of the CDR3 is TGTGCCAGCAGCTTCGACGGCAGACCCATCGGCAATCCGCAGTATTTT. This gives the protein CASSFDGRPIGNPQYF.

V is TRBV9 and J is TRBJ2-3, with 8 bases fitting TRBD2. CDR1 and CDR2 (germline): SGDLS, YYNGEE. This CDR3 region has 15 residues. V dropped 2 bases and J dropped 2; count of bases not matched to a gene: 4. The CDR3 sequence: CASSVELAATDTQYF. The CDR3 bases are TGTGCCAGCAGCGTCGAACTAGCGGCCACAGATACGCAGTATTTT.

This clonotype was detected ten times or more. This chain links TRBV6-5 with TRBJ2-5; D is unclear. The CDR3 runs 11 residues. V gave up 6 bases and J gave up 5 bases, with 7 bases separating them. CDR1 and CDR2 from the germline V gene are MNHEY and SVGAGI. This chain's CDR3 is CASSHGETQYF. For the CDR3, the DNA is TGTGCCAGCAGCCACGGGGAGACCCAGTACTTC.

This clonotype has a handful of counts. The CDR3 protein is CASSLSGGGRSSGELFF. Here the CDR3 DNA reads TGTGCCAGCAGTTTGAGCGGGGGGGGCCGGTCGAGCGGGGAGCTGTTTTTT. The chain uses TRBV28 and TRBJ2-2, with 10 bases identical to TRBD2. The CDR3 totals 17 residues. Germline trimming cut 3 bases from V and 7 bases from J; bases unmatched to any gene: 11. In germline, CDR1 is MDHEN, CDR2 SYDVKM. The variable domain in full, completed from reference TRBV28 and TRBJ2-2, reads DVKVTQSSRYLVKRTGEKVFLECVQDMDHENMFWYRQDPGLGLRLIYFSYDVKMKEKGDIPEGYSVSREKKERFSLILESASTNQTSMYLCASSLSGGGRSSGELFFGEGSRLTVL.

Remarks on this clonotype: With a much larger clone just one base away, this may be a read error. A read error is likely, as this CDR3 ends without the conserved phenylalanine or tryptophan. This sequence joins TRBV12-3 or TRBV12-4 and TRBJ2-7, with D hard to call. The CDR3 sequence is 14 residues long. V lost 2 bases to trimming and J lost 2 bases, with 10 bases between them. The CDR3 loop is CASSLIEAPYEQYY. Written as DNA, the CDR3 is TGTGCCAGCAGTTTAATCGAGGCGCCCTACGAGCAGTACTAC.